This T cell receptor beta chain was sequenced for a study of T cells in Graves' hyperthyroidism and ophthalmopathy (dated by TCRdb to about 2019). At the level of the whole study: Peripheral blood samples were taken at the time of initial diagnosis, prior to any treatment. Following sampling, methimazole starting at 30 mg daily was given to hyperthyroidism patients, and high-dose intravenous methylprednisolone was given to ophthalmopathy patients. The 100 or so discovery patients were randomly split 7:3 into training and test sets. The paper describes TCR Vbeta CDR3 sequencing of about 140 peripheral blood samples, made up of 43 ophthalmopathy patients, some 80 hyperthyroidism patients and around 17 progressor patients. In roughly six Graves' hyperthyroidism patients, the study also compared T-cell repertoires from thyroid tissue with T-cell repertoires from blood. Whether ophthalmopathy could be predicted prospectively was tested in an independent validation cohort made up of about 18 hyperthyroidism patients plus 17 patients who later progressed to ophthalmopathy. A discovery cohort of around 100 patients, about 43 with Graves' ophthalmopathy and fewer than 65 with stable Graves' hyperthyroidism, was used to find distinguishing TCR V-J signatures.

The CDR3 covers 15 residues, taking in both the cysteine and the phenylalanine. CDR3 DNA is the only sequence kept; it has 45 bases, read in frame from the first base. Trimming at the junction amounts to 3 bases on V and 0 bases on J, and the germline ends lie 13 bases apart. Per the germline V gene, SGHRS is the CDR1 and YFSETQ is the CDR2. The TCR beta CDR3 regions were amplified from the RNA transcripts. The first round of RT-PCR for the TCR CDR3 was performed with the HTBI primer set and the Qiagen OneStep RT-PCR kit. Libraries were constructed in a second round of multiplex PCR, after which size selection and purification were performed. Paired-end sequencing of the libraries was performed with 100 bp reads on an Illumina HiSeq2000. Regarding the original processing steps: Raw data were processed with SOAPnuke, discarding reads with adapters, uncalled bases, mean Phred below 15, or no exact constant-primer or identifier match. High-quality paired reads were merged using COPE v1.2.5, and each unique nucleotide sequence was defined as a clonotype. Clonotypes were aligned to IMGT TRBV, TRBD and TRBJ reference segments using MiTCR v1.1. Only V-J combinations with frequency above 0.0001, covering 99.2% of repertoires, were analysed. A TCS score was defined as the ratio of F50 (clonal expansion) to E x V (chaos), with BLOSUM62-based TCRdist applied between CDR3 peptides within each V-J. Welch's t-statistics and random forest reduced some 510 V-J features to about 13, which were used in a naive Bayes classifier (R e1071). TCRdb applied fastp at Q25 and MiXCR to the public reads, then kept only in-frame beta chains. Every CDR3 protein is listed once, alongside the most common genes and DNA of its rows. These V and J calls are TCRdb output, not the study's own analysis. The sample contains approximately 370,000 distinct CDR3 sequences, under 15% of them found a single time. Less than 35% of the sample lies in the top ten.

What the work shows at the level of the full study, not this receptor alone: Most expanded thyroid clonotypes (frequency above 0.001) were also detected in blood, suggesting blood repertoires may reflect thyroid immune responses. Sample size was not statistically predetermined, and blinding of investigators to group allocation was not performed. A model built on a 13 V-J signature distinguished ophthalmopathy from stable hyperthyroidism, reaching around 90% sensitivity and 81.08% specificity in cross-validation and 80%/75% in testing. In validation, the model predicted progression to ophthalmopathy a median of approximately 6.6 months before onset, with approximately 70% sensitivity and about 75% specificity.

Stable Graves' hyperthyroidism was defined as the absence of progression to ophthalmopathy over 18 months of follow-up. Hyperthyroidism patients were newly diagnosed, with disease duration under 2 months, and aged 18 to 65 years. Exclusion was applied to patients with uncontrolled infections, other autoimmune diseases, pregnancy or lactation. Diagnoses were established on the basis of clinical symptoms, serum thyroxine and TRAb, thyroid ultrasound, and orbital computed tomography. PBMCs were isolated from more than 8 ml of fresh peripheral blood by Ficoll-Paque density gradient centrifugation. Total RNA was extracted with Trizol reagent, and quality was checked on an Agilent 2100 Bioanalyzer. This clonotype was detected many times. The target of this receptor is not known. No qualities accompany the bases; no much larger clone lies one base away.

This TCR derives from a woman aged 30 to 39 with Graves' hyperthyroidism. This chain joins TRBV5-1 to TRBJ2-7; no confident D gene assignment can be made. The specimen sequenced was blood. The DNA sequence is given as TGCGCCAGCAGCTCGAGACCCGATAGCTCCTACGAGCAGTACTTC. Translation gives CASSSRPDSSYEQYF.